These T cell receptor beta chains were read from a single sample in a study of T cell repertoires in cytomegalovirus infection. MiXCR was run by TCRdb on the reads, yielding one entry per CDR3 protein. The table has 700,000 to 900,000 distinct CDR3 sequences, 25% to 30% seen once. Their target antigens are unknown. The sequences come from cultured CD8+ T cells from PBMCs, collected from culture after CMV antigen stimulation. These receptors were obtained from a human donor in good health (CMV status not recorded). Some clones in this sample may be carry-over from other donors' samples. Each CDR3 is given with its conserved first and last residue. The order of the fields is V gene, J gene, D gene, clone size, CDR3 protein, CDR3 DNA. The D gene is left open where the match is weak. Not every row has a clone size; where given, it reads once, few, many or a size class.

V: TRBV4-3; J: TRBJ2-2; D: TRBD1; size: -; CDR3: CASSHLRMDRGLTGELFF; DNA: TGCGCCAGCAGCCACCTCAGGATGGACAGGGGGCTCACCGGGGAGCTGTTTTTT
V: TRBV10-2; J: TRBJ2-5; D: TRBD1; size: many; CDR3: CASREQGLGETQYF; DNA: TGCGCCAGCAGAGAACAGGGGCTAGGGGAGACCCAGTACTTC
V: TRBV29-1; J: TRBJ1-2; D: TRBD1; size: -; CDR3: CSVDRDSTNYGYTF; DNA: TGCAGCGTCGATAGGGACAGCACTAACTATGGCTACACCTTC
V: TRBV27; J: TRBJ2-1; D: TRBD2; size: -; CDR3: CASSFIPLAAPIYNEQFF; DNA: TGTGCCAGCAGTTTCATACCACTAGCGGCGCCCATCTACAATGAGCAGTTCTTC
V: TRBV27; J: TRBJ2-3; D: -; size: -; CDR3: CASQGGITDTQYF; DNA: TGTGCCAGCCAAGGGGGAATCACAGATACGCAGTATTTT
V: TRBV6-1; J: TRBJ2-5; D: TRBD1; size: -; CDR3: CASSARDRVVMMETQYF; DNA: TGTGCCAGCAGTGCCCGGGACAGGGTAGTAATGATGGAGACCCAGTACTTC
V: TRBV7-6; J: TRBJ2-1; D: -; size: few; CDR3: CASSPWTVEVHEQFF; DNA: TGTGCCAGCAGCCCCTGGACAGTTGAGGTGCATGAGCAGTTCTTC
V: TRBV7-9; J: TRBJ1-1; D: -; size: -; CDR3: CASSLEGPGMNTEAFF; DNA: TGTGCCAGCAGCCTAGAGGGTCCGGGGATGAACACTGAAGCTTTCTTT
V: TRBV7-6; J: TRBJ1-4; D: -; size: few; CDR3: CASSLEFSGTEDEKLFF; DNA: TGTGCCAGCAGCTTGGAATTTTCGGGAACAGAAGATGAAAAACTGTTTTTT
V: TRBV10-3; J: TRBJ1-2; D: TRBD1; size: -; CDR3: CAIGQGEGYGYTF; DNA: TGTGCCATCGGACAGGGGGAGGGCTATGGCTACACCTTC
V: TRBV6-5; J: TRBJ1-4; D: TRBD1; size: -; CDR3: CSSSSDRAGEEKLFF; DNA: TGTTCCAGCAGTTCCGACAGGGCGGGCGAAGAAAAACTGTTTTTT
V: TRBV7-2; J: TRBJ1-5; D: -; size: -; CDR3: CASNPRFGDQPQHF; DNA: TGTGCCAGCAACCCCCGCTTCGGGGATCAGCCCCAGCATTTT
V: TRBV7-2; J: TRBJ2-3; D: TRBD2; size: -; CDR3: CASIYSTSKYTDTQYF; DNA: TGTGCCAGCATATATTCGACTAGCAAATATACAGATACGCAGTATTTT
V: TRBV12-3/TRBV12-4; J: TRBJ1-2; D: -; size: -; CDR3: CASSSLLRDPPNYGYTF; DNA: TGTGCCAGCAGCTCCCTCCTCAGGGATCCCCCTAACTATGGCTACACCTTC
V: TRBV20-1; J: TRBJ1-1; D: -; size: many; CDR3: CSANPSPTEAFF; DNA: TGCAGTGCTAACCCTTCTCCCACTGAAGCTTTCTTT
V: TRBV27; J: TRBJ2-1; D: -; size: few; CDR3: CASSLSPGYNEQFF; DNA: TGTGCCAGCAGTTTATCGCCTGGCTACAATGAGCAGTTCTTC
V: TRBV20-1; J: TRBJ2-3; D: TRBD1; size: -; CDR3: CSARDMTGKNKNGGDTQYF; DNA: TGCAGTGCTAGAGATATGACAGGGAAAAATAAGAATGGTGGGGATACGCAGTATTTT
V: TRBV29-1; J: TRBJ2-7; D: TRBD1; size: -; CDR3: CSVERPGQGNYEQYF; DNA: TGCAGCGTTGAAAGGCCGGGACAGGGAAACTACGAGCAGTACTTC
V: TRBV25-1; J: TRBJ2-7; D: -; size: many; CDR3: CASSDRDHSYEQYF; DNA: TGTGCCAGCAGTGATAGGGACCACTCCTACGAGCAGTACTTC
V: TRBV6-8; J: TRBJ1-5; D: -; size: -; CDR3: CASSYLLDQPQHF; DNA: TGTGCCAGCAGTTACCTCCTAGATCAGCCCCAGCATTTT
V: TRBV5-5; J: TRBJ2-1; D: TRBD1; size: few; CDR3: CASSFFISGTGSNEQFF; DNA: TGTGCCAGCAGCTTTTTTATTTCCGGGACAGGGTCAAATGAGCAGTTCTTC
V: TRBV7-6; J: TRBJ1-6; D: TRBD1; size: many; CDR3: CASSTGDLSPLHF; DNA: TGTGCCAGCTCGACAGGGGACCTTTCACCCCTCCACTTT
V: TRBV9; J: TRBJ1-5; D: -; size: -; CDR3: CASSVAGSSNQPQHF; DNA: TGTGCCAGCAGCGTAGCCGGCAGTTCCAATCAGCCCCAGCATTTT
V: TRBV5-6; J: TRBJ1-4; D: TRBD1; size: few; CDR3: CASRPDRHNEKLFF; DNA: TGTGCCAGCAGACCGGACAGGCATAATGAAAAACTGTTTTTT
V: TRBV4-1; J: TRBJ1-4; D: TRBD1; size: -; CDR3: CASSQQGGDEKLFF; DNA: TGCGCCAGCAGCCAGCAGGGGGGGGATGAAAAACTGTTTTTT
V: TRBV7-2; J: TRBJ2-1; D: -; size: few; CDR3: CASSTWMRDGNEQFF; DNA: TGTGCCAGCAGCACCTGGATGAGGGATGGCAATGAGCAGTTCTTC
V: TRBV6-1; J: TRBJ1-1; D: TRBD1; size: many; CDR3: CASSWGQGGTEAFF; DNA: TGTGCCAGCAGTTGGGGACAGGGGGGGACTGAAGCTTTCTTT
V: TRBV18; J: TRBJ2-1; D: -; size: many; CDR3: CASSPQASSYNEQFF; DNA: TGTGCCAGCTCACCACAGGCCAGCTCCTACAATGAGCAGTTCTTC
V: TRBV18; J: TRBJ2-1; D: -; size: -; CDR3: CASSPWGTPSNEQFF; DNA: TGTGCCAGCTCACCCTGGGGGACCCCATCCAATGAGCAGTTCTTC
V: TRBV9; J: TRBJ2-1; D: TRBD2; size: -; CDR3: CASSGPGLAGGREQFF; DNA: TGTGCCAGCAGCGGACCGGGACTAGCGGGGGGGCGGGAGCAGTTCTTC
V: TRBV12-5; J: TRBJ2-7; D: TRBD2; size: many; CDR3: CASGLAGGLNYYEQYF; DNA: TGTGCTAGTGGTTTGGCGGGGGGGTTAAACTACTACGAGCAGTACTTC
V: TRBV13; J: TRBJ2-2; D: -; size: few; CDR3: CASSSGPRDTGELFF; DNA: TGTGCCAGCAGCTCGGGCCCAAGGGACACCGGGGAGCTGTTTTTT
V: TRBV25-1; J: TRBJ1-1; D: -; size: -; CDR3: CASSEGAGLGTEAFF; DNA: TGTGCCAGCAGTGAGGGGGCGGGTCTCGGCACTGAAGCTTTCTTT
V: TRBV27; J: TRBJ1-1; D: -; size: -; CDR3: CASSPRVRRTEAFF; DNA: TGTGCCAGCAGCCCCAGGGTAAGGAGAACTGAAGCTTTCTTT
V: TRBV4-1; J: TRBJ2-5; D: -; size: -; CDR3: CASSQGGGLQETQYF; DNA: TGCGCCAGCAGCCAAGGGGGGGGCCTCCAAGAGACCCAGTACTTC
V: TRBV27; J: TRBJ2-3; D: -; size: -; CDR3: CASSLKSRTDTQYF; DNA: TGTGCCAGCAGTTTAAAGTCTCGCACAGATACGCAGTATTTT
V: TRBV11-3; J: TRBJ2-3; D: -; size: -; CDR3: CASSPDGGRTDTQYF; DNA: TGTGCCAGCAGCCCGGACGGGGGCCGCACAGATACGCAGTATTTT
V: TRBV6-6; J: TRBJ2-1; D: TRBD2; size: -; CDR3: CASSDPSGRGYNEQFF; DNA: TGTGCCAGCAGTGACCCGAGCGGGAGAGGGTACAATGAGCAGTTCTTC
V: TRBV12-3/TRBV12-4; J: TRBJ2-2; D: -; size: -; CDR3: CASSFQSGPNTGELFF; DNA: TGTGCCAGCAGTTTTCAATCGGGACCCAACACCGGGGAGCTGTTTTTT
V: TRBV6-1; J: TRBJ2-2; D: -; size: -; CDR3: CASSEYSELFF; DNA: TGTGCCAGCAGTGAATACTCCGAGCTGTTTTTT
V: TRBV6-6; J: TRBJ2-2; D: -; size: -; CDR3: CASSYGDPGELFF; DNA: TGTGCCAGCAGTTATGGGGACCCCGGGGAGCTGTTTTTT
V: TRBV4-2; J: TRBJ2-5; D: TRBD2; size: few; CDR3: CASSQEEGLAEMKTQYF; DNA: TGTGCCAGCAGCCAAGAGGAGGGTCTAGCGGAAATGAAGACCCAGTACTTC
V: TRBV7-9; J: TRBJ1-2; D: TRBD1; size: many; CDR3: CASSPRQGVVYGYTF; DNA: TGTGCCAGCAGCCCGCGACAGGGGGTGGTCTATGGCTACACCTTC
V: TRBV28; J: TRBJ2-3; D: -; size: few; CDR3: CASSPLIDLTVPDTQYF; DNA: TGTGCCAGCAGTCCCCTAATTGACCTGACAGTACCAGATACGCAGTATTTT
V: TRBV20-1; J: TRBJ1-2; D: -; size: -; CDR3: CSARDTLNYGYTF; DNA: TGCAGTGCTAGAGATACCCTCAACTATGGCTACACCTTC
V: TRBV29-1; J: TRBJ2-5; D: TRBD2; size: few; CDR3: CSVEDRIAGTETQYF; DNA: TGCAGCGTTGAAGATCGGATAGCGGGGACAGAGACCCAGTACTTC
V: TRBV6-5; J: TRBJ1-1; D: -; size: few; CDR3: CASRSYSDPNTEAFF; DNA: TGTGCCAGCCGATCTTACAGCGATCCGAACACTGAAGCTTTCTTT